Following are 7 T cell receptor beta chains from one sample sequenced in a study of cytomegalovirus exposure and HLA in healthy donors. The primer mix had 60 Vbeta and 13 Jbeta primers. The data were produced by immunoSEQ multiplex PCR, yet TCRdb's version contains in-frame clones alone and is incomplete. The sample lists 70,000 to 90,000 clones; 65% to 90% were seen once. The specimen sequenced was PBMCs. These receptors all stem from a man in his 70s in good health and CMV-seropositive.

This chain links TRBV5-1 with TRBJ1-4; possibly TRBD1 for D (6 bases). Trimming removed 3 bases at V and 0 bases at J, with 12 bases between. This CDR3 is 16 amino acids long. Per germline, CDR1 SGHRS and CDR2 YFSETQ. The CDR3 nucleotides are TGCGCCAGCAGCTACCGGGACATTGCAACTAATGAAAAACTGTTTTTT. This gives the protein CASSYRDIATNEKLFF. The complete variable domain, with remaining parts taken from reference TRBV5-1 and TRBJ1-4, reads KAGVTQTPRYLIKTRGQQVTLSCSPISGHRSVSWYQQTPGQGLQFLFEYFSETQRNKGNFPGRFSGRQFSNSRSEMNVSTLELGDSALYLCASSYRDIATNEKLFFGSGTQLSVL.

The genes are TRBV28 and TRBJ1-1, with 7 bases fitting TRBD1. The CDR3 spans 12 residues. The germline V gene encodes CDR1 MDHEN and CDR2 SYDVKM. The trim removed 6 bases at V and 8 bases at J, leaving 6 bases unmatched. The CDR3 loop is CASRPPGQEAFF. The CDR3 region has the DNA TGTGCCAGCAGACCTCCGGGACAGGAAGCTTTCTTT.

This chain links TRBV6-5 with TRBJ2-7; TRBD1 matches 9 bases. Looked up from germline, CDR1 is MNHEY and CDR2 is SVGAGI. CDR3 length: 13 residues. J was trimmed by 4 bases and V by 4 bases; bases with no gene match: 2. The CDR3 region is CASSLGQGYEQYF. CDR3 nucleotide sequence: TGTGCCAGCAGTTTAGGACAGGGGTACGAGCAGTACTTC.

The chain combines TRBV2 with TRBJ2-2, with TRBD2 matching over 9 bases. Germline V gene sequence: CDR1 SNHLY, CDR2 FYNNEI. The CDR3 is made up of 15 amino acids. The V and J ends lost 6 bases and 5 bases, in that order; junction bases with no gene match: 7. The CDR3 region has the DNA TGTGCCAGCAGCGCGGGACTAGCTGATACCGGGGAGCTGTTTTTT. This codes for CASSAGLADTGELFF.

This chain uses TRBV11-3 with TRBJ2-7, with a tentative D call TRBD2 (6 bases). This CDR3 has 13 residues. Germline CDR1 reads SGHNT; CDR2 reads YENEEA. The V end was cut by 5 bases, the J end by 6 bases, with 14 bases between. The CDR3 protein is CASSPGTFGEQYF. The CDR3 region has the DNA TGTGCCAGCAGCCCAGGGACTTTCGGCGAGCAGTACTTC.

The chain's CDR3 is CASQSGRPDTQYF. The CDR3 DNA is TGTGCCAGCCAAAGCGGGAGGCCAGATACGCAGTATTTT. V gene TRBV6-1 combines with J gene TRBJ2-3; 9 bases line up with TRBD2. The CDR3 totals 13 residues. Unmatched junction bases numbered 4, after V lost 8 bases and J lost 4 bases. Germline V lookup: CDR1 MNHNS, CDR2 SASEGT.

V usage is TRBV9 and J usage is TRBJ2-4, with TRBD2 identical over 15 bases. V shed 3 bases and J 7 bases; nucleotides not matched to a gene: 8. This CDR3 has 17 residues. Germline CDR1 and CDR2: SGDLS and YYNGEE. CDR3 nucleotide sequence: TGTGCCAGCAGCGCGCAGGGACTAGCGGGAGGTGGGAACATTCAGTACTTC. This encodes CASSAQGLAGGGNIQYF.